These 29 T cell receptor beta chains came from one sample sequenced in a study of OX40 agonist ivuxolimab in advanced cancers. Sequenced by immunoSEQ multiplex PCR; TCRdb stores in-frame clones only, minus some. The sample consists of about 75,000 clones, approximately 84% of them appearing once. The sequencing used CD4+ or CD8+ T cells sorted from blood, collected in a trial of the OX40 agonist ivuxolimab. These receptors all stem from an adult with an advanced solid tumor such as melanoma, head and neck, liver or kidney cancer.

The chain recombines TRBV27 with TRBJ2-3, with D possibly matching TRBD2 (5 bases). Germline V gene data show CDR1 as MNHEY and CDR2 as SMNVEV (reference sequence). The V end was cut by 2 bases, the J end by 2 bases, with 5 bases between. The CDR3 spans 13 residues. The CDR3, as DNA: TGTGCCAGCAGTTTAGGACTCACAGATACGCAGTATTTT. As protein: CASSLGLTDTQYF.

The chain couples TRBV5-6 to TRBJ2-2, with 7 bases that match TRBD1. The CDR3 loop spans 14 amino acids. Trimming removed 5 bases from V and 1 base from J; junction bases left unmatched: 2. Per the germline V gene, CDR1 is SGHDT and CDR2 is YYEEEE. The CDR3 region has the DNA TGTGCCAGCAGTGACAGGGAGAACACCGGGGAGCTGTTTTTT. Its translation is CASSDRENTGELFF. The variable domain in full, with the rest retrieved from reference TRBV5-6 and TRBJ2-2, is DAGVTQSPTHLIKTRGQQVTLRCSPKSGHDTVSWYQQALGQGPQFIFQYYEEEERQRGNFPDRFSGHQFPNYSSELNVNALLLGDSALYLCASSDRENTGELFFGEGSRLTVL.

This sequence joins TRBV6-1 and TRBJ1-2, with D perhaps matching TRBD1 (5 bases). Germline V gene lookup returns CDR1 MNHNS and CDR2 SASEGT. The CDR3 is 12 amino acids. V was clipped by 3 bases and J by 7 bases, with 9 bases between them. Here the CDR3 reads CASSDRQGGYTF. The DNA for the CDR3 is TGTGCCAGCAGTGATCGCCAGGGTGGCTACACCTTC.

The V gene is TRBV5-1, the J gene TRBJ1-6; 11 positions match TRBD1. This CDR3 has 17 residues. Losses at the gene ends were 0 bases for V and 7 bases for J; bases not matched to a gene: 6. Germline values: CDR1 SGHRS, CDR2 YFSETQ. The CDR3 sequence: CASSLDGGTGGNSPLHF. The CDR3 region has the DNA TGCGCCAGCAGCTTGGATGGCGGGACAGGGGGAAATTCACCCCTCCACTTT. The entire variable domain, with the rest obtained from reference TRBV5-1 and TRBJ1-6, is as follows: KAGVTQTPRYLIKTRGQQVTLSCSPISGHRSVSWYQQTPGQGLQFLFEYFSETQRNKGNFPGRFSGRQFSNSRSEMNVSTLELGDSALYLCASSLDGGTGGNSPLHFGNGTRLTVT.

The rearrangement joins TRBV6-1 to TRBJ2-7; D is ambiguous. This CDR3 is 14 amino acids long. The germline gives CDR1 MNHNS, CDR2 SASEGT. Trimming shortened V by 4 bases and J by 7 bases, and 17 bases separated the two germline ends. The CDR3 loop reads CASSGPLTLSEQYF. The CDR3 nucleotides read TGTGCCAGCAGTGGCCCGCTAACTTTAAGTGAGCAGTACTTC.

V gene TRBV11-2 combines with J gene TRBJ2-7; D not certain. This CDR3 contains 17 residues. The germline V gene encodes CDR1 SGHAT and CDR2 FQNNGV. Deletions cut 5 bases from V and 2 bases from J, with 22 bases between. CDR3 bases: TGTGCCAGCAGCCCAGCACTCGATAGGCAGCGTCCCTACGAGCAGTACTTC. Amino acids: CASSPALDRQRPYEQYF.

The chain links TRBV2 to TRBJ1-1; D gene unclear. Germline-derived CDR1 and CDR2 are SNHLY and FYNNEI. The CDR3 contains 14 residues. The V end was cut by 1 base, the J end by 0 bases, with 6 bases between. CDR3 nucleotide sequence: TGTGCCAGCAGTGAAGAGGGTATGAACACTGAAGCTTTCTTT. This encodes CASSEEGMNTEAFF.

The J gene is TRBJ2-3, the V gene TRBV6-1; the match to TRBD2 covers 13 bases. CDR3 size: 15 residues. Per germline, CDR1 MNHNS and CDR2 SASEGT. J was trimmed by 3 bases and V by 7 bases; bases with no gene match: 4. CDR3 nucleotides: TGTGCCAGCACGTGGACTAGCGGGAGTACAGATACGCAGTATTTT. It yields the protein CASTWTSGSTDTQYF.

This clone was observed once. The chain carries TRBV19 and TRBJ2-3, with D unresolved. Germline V gives CDR1 LNHDA, CDR2 SQIVND (reference sequence). This CDR3 has 13 amino acids. Deletions cut 2 bases from V and 2 bases from J, with 5 bases between. CDR3 loop: CASSITATDTQYF. The DNA of the CDR3 is TGTGCCAGTAGTATAACAGCCACAGATACGCAGTATTTT.

The chain employs TRBV5-4 and TRBJ2-5; TRBD1 aligns across 7 bases. Germline assignment: CDR1 SGHNT and CDR2 YYREEE (reference sequence). The CDR3 extends over 14 amino acids. The V and J ends lost 3 bases and 4 bases, in that order; junction bases with no gene match: 6. The CDR3 region has the DNA TGTGCCAGCAGCTCGAGGTCAGGGGGAGAGACCCAGTACTTC. Amino acid sequence: CASSSRSGGETQYF.

CDR3 in amino acids: CASSEYNHIGPYGYTF. The CDR3 bases are TGTGCCAGCAGTGAATATAACCATATAGGGCCTTATGGCTACACCTTC. The chain is built from TRBV25-1 and TRBJ1-2; D is unresolved. CDR3 length: 16 amino acids. The germline V gene has CDR1 MGHDK and CDR2 SYGVNS. The V gene lost 0 bases and the J gene lost 5 bases, with 16 bases spanning the gap.

The V and J genes are TRBV29-1 and TRBJ2-7; possible D gene TRBD1, 6 bases. V shed 6 bases and J shed 4 bases, with 13 bases lying between them. Germline V CDR1 and CDR2: SQVTM, ANQGSEA. CDR3 size: 12 residues. The CDR3, as DNA: TGCAGCGTGGAGGACAGATATTACGAGCAGTACTTC. Translation: CSVEDRYYEQYF.

The chain has TRBV5-1 and TRBJ2-7; 9 bases fit TRBD1. With 0 bases clipped from V and 4 bases from J, the junction kept 2 bases outside the gene matches. CDR3 size: 14 residues. Germline assignment: CDR1 SGHRS and CDR2 YFSETQ. This chain's CDR3 is CASSLEGTGYEQYF. In nucleotides, the CDR3 is TGCGCCAGCAGCTTGGAGGGGACAGGGTACGAGCAGTACTTC.

This chain links TRBV27 with TRBJ2-3; 9 bases agree with TRBD2. The CDR3 is 13 residues long. The germline gives CDR1 MNHEY, CDR2 SMNVEV (reference sequence). The junction had 3 bases not matched to a gene; V was cut back by 5 bases and J by 6 bases. CDR3 DNA sequence: TGTGCCAGCAGTAAGCGGGGGGAGGATACGCAGTATTTT. This translates into CASSKRGEDTQYF.

The rearrangement uses TRBV11-2 and TRBJ1-2; the D gene is possibly TRBD1 (5 bases). CDR1 is SGHAT, CDR2 FQNNGV, per germline. The CDR3 has 14 amino acids. The V end was cut by 5 bases, the J end by 5 bases, with 15 bases between. CDR3 coding DNA: TGTGCCAGCAGCCCCCAGAGGGGCGGGTATGGCTACACCTTC. Translation: CASSPQRGGYGYTF. The full variable domain, rest sourced from reference TRBV11-2 and TRBJ1-2, is EAGVAQSPRYKIIEKRQSVAFWCNPISGHATLYWYQQILGQGPKLLIQFQNNGVVDDSQLPKDRFSAERLKGVDSTLKIQPAKLEDSAVYLCASSPQRGGYGYTFGSGTRLTVV.

The table lists this clone with a count of one. This chain joins TRBV6-5 and TRBJ1-2, with D perhaps TRBD1 (5 bases). Trimming took 2 bases from V and 4 from J, leaving 14 bases between them. Germline-derived CDR1 and CDR2 are MNHEY and SVGAGI. This CDR3 is 15 amino acids long. The DNA of the CDR3 is TGTGCCAGCAGTTACGGGGGGACCTTTCTCTATGGCTACACCTTC. Its protein is CASSYGGTFLYGYTF.

The V call is TRBV2, the J call TRBJ2-3, with D perhaps TRBD1 (6 bases). In germline, CDR1 is SNHLY, CDR2 FYNNEI. V lost 3 bases and J 6 bases, leaving 10 bases between the germline ends. The CDR3 covers 13 residues. CDR3 nucleotide sequence: TGTGCCAGCAGTGAGGGGGCTGGGGATACGCAGTATTTT. It yields the protein CASSEGAGDTQYF.

The CDR3 loop is CASSTRSPGDFRETQYF. The CDR3 bases are TGTGCCAGCAGCACCCGCTCCCCAGGGGACTTCCGGGAGACCCAGTACTTC. This chain joins TRBV11-2 and TRBJ2-5; D tentatively reads TRBD1 or TRBD2 (6 bases each). The CDR3 runs 17 residues. The germline CDR1 and CDR2 sequences are SGHAT and FQNNGV. Trimming shortened V by 5 bases and J by 5 bases, and 24 bases separated the two germline ends. Based on the CDR3 plus reference TRBV11-2 and TRBJ2-5, the full variable domain is EAGVAQSPRYKIIEKRQSVAFWCNPISGHATLYWYQQILGQGPKLLIQFQNNGVVDDSQLPKDRFSAERLKGVDSTLKIQPAKLEDSAVYLCASSTRSPGDFRETQYFGPGTRLLVL.

The J gene is TRBJ2-2, the V gene TRBV11-2; possibly TRBD1 for D (6 bases). Deletions cut 2 bases from V and 2 bases from J, with 9 bases between. The CDR3 loop spans 15 amino acids. In germline, CDR1 is SGHAT, CDR2 FQNNGV. The CDR3 reads CASSLSGTNTGELFF. The CDR3, as DNA: TGTGCCAGCAGCTTATCCGGGACAAACACCGGGGAGCTGTTTTTT.

V gene TRBV10-3 combines with J gene TRBJ1-5; tentative D call: TRBD1 (5 bases). V was pared by 0 bases and J by 7 bases, with 10 bases between. The CDR3 runs 14 residues. CDR1 and CDR2 (germline): ENHRY, SYGVKD. CDR3 region: CAISESAGLQPQHF. The CDR3 DNA sequence: TGTGCCATCAGTGAGTCGGCAGGGTTACAGCCCCAGCATTTT.

The chain uses TRBV28 and TRBJ1-1; no clear D. CDR1 MDHEN and CDR2 SYDVKM come from the germline V gene. The V and J ends lost 10 bases and 2 bases respectively, with 8 bases between them. This CDR3 has 11 residues. The CDR3 loop reads CAIASNTEAFF. The CDR3 bases are TGTGCCATCGCTTCAAACACTGAAGCTTTCTTT.

The V and J genes are TRBV11-2 and TRBJ2-7, with TRBD2 matching over 8 bases. V lost 1 base, J lost 5 bases, and 10 bases stayed unmatched. The CDR3 sequence is 16 residues long. Germline loops: CDR1 SGHAT, CDR2 FQNNGV. The CDR3 sequence: CASSLGAGGLKDEQYF. For the CDR3, the DNA is TGTGCCAGCAGCTTAGGGGCGGGAGGACTGAAGGACGAGCAGTACTTC.

The chain has TRBV5-1 and TRBJ1-6, with D uncertain. V shed 4 bases and J shed 5 bases, with 7 bases lying between them. The CDR3 is 13 amino acids. Germline CDR1 reads SGHRS; CDR2 reads YFSETQ. The DNA of the CDR3 is TGCGCCAGCAGCCCCCAGGATAATTCACCCCTCCACTTT. It codes for CASSPQDNSPLHF.

The chain combines TRBV5-6 with TRBJ2-5; D perhaps matches TRBD2 (6 bases). The V end was cut by 4 bases, the J end by 5 bases, with 18 bases between. The CDR3 extends over 15 amino acids. CDR1 and CDR2 from the germline V gene are SGHDT and YYEEEE. For the CDR3, the DNA is TGTGCCAGCAGCCCGGAGGGGTCGGGTCGGGAGACCCAGTACTTC. Residues: CASSPEGSGRETQYF. The entire variable domain, with the rest obtained from reference TRBV5-6 and TRBJ2-5, is as follows: DAGVTQSPTHLIKTRGQQVTLRCSPKSGHDTVSWYQQALGQGPQFIFQYYEEEERQRGNFPDRFSGHQFPNYSSELNVNALLLGDSALYLCASSPEGSGRETQYFGPGTRLLVL.

This chain joins TRBV28 and TRBJ2-1, with 8 bases aligning to TRBD1. Trimming at V came to 6 bases and at J to 4 bases, leaving 8 bases not matched to a gene. The germline CDR1 and CDR2 sequences are MDHEN and SYDVKM. CDR3 length: 15 amino acids. The CDR3 DNA follows: TGTGCCAGCAGGCCCAGGGGGCAGGAATACAATGAGCAGTTCTTC. Translated: CASRPRGQEYNEQFF.

This clone was seen just once. The J gene is TRBJ2-1, the V gene TRBV4-2; TRBD2 matches 12 bases. V lost 6 bases and J lost 9; bases outside the gene matches: 9. The CDR3 is 15 amino acids. Looked up from germline, CDR1 is LGHNA and CDR2 is YNFKEQ. The CDR3 spells CASSYAGTSGLEQFF. The CDR3 DNA sequence: TGTGCCAGCAGTTACGCAGGGACTAGCGGGCTTGAGCAGTTCTTC.

V usage is TRBV19 and J usage is TRBJ1-1; maybe TRBD1 (6 bases). The ends were cut back, 6 bases at V and 1 base at J, with 12 bases in the middle. The CDR3 length is 14 residues. Germline lookup yields CDR1 LNHDA and CDR2 SQIVND (reference sequence). The CDR3 DNA follows: TGTGCCAGTAGGACAAGGGGGTCGAACACTGAAGCTTTCTTT. This translates into CASRTRGSNTEAFF.

CDR3 region: CAISGTGNTEAFF. DNA of the CDR3: TGTGCCATCAGTGGTACAGGGAACACTGAAGCTTTCTTT. This chain uses TRBV10-3 with TRBJ1-1, with D perhaps matching TRBD1 (5 bases). This CDR3 is built from 13 residues. Germline assignment: CDR1 ENHRY and CDR2 SYGVKD. Trimming removed 4 bases from V and 1 base from J, with 7 bases in between.

The CDR3 DNA sequence: TGTGCCAGCAGCGTGGGATTGATGCGGACTAGCGGTTACTACAATGAGCAGTTCTTC. It encodes CASSVGLMRTSGYYNEQFF. The chain is built from TRBV9 and TRBJ2-1, with 10 bases matching TRBD2. The V gene's germline CDR1 is SGDLS and CDR2 YYNGEE. V shed 2 bases and J 3 bases; nucleotides not matched to a gene: 14. This CDR3 spans 19 amino acids.